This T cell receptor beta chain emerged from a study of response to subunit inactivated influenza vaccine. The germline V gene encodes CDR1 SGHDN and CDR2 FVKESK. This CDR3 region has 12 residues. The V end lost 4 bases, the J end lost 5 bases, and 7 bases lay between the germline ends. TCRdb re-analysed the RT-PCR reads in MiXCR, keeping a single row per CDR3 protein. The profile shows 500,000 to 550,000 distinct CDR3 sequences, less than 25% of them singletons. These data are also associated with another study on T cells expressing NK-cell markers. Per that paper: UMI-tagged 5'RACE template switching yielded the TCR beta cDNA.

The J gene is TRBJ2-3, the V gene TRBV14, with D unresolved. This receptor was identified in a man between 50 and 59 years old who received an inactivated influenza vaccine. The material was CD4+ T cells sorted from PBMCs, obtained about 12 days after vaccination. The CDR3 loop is CASSRMGDTQYF. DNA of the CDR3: TGTGCCAGCAGCCGGATGGGAGATACGCAGTATTTT.